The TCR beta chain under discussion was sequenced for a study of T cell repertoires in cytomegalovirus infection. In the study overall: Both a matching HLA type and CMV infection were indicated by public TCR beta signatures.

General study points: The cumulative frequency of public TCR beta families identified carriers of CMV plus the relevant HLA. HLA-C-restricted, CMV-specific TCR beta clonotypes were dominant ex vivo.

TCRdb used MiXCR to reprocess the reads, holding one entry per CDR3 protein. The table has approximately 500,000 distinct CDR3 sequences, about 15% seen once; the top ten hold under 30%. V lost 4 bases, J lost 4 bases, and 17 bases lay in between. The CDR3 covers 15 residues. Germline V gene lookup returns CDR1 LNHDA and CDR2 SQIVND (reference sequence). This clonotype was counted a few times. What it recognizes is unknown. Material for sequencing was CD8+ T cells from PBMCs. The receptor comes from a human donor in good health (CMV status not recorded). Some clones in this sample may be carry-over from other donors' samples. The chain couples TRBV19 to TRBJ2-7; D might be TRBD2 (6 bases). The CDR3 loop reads CASSKLASGPYEQYF. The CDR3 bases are TGTGCCAGTAGTAAACTAGCCTCGGGCCCTTACGAGCAGTACTTC.